The subject of this entry is one T cell receptor beta chain. This clonotype was counted ten times or more. This clone's antigen is unknown. No base qualities exist here, and no much larger clone lies one base off it. TCR cDNA was synthesized by 5'RACE template switching, which introduced a universal primer site and unique molecular identifiers. cDNA synthesis was primed from both the TCR alpha and TCR beta constant segments. Libraries were amplified in two PCR steps, with sample barcodes and sequencing adapters added in the second step. Sequencing of libraries was performed on Illumina HiSeq 2500 (2x100 bp) or NovaSeq (2x150 bp). On the authors' methods: Demultiplexing of reads and collapsing into UMI consensus sequences were performed with MIGEC, and V(D)J alignment was carried out with MiXCR. Clonotypes responding to the vaccine were identified with edgeR on replicate PBMC samples, with the criteria of FDR below 0.01 and a log2 fold change above 5 up to day 15. CD4 or CD8 identity was assigned to each bulk clonotype according to whether the clonotype was present at higher abundance in the sequenced CD4 repertoire or the sequenced CD8 repertoire. Using fastp at Q25 and MiXCR, TCRdb reprocessed the public reads and kept productive beta chains. Under each unique CDR3 protein, matching rows form one entry showing the most common genes and DNA. What appears here as the V and J calls and clone size reflects TCRdb's work, not the paper's. This sample is represented by about 73,000 distinct CDR3 sequences; 7.7% of them were singletons. The ten largest clones represent less than 50% of the sample.

The germline V gene yields SGHNT for CDR1 and YENEEA for CDR2. The CDR3 numbers 13 residues from cysteine through phenylalanine. Of the read, only the CDR3 DNA is kept; its 39 bases are in frame from base 1. V is reduced by 4 bases and J by 6 bases, leaving a spacing of 13 bases between them. The treatment or condition label on this specimen signifies: live attenuated yellow fever vaccine strain. A standard Ficoll-Paque protocol was used to isolate PBMCs from peripheral blood. CD4 and CD8 T-cell fractions were isolated with Dynabeads CD4 and CD8 positive selection kits. TriZol was used to extract RNA from bulk PBMCs, from CD4 and CD8 fractions, and from dextramer-positive and dextramer-negative fractions. These data are taken from a study of T cells after yellow fever vaccination (dated by TCRdb to the late 2010s). The study in broad terms: Libraries from fractions with low cell numbers were prepared with the SMART-Seq v4 Ultra Low Input RNA kit. To track T-cell clones before and after primary and booster YFV17D yellow fever vaccination, bulk TCR alpha and beta repertoires were sequenced longitudinally. Two healthy male donors, one aged 18 to 30 and one aged 30 to 40 years, made up the cohort. Blood samples were taken at several timepoints before and after primary and secondary immunization, and bulk PBMC replicates and cell subsets were isolated. Overall study results and their limits: After the booster, most of the clones that had expanded following primary vaccination were detected again (almost 98% of CD4 and more than 85% of CD8), which suggests that memory was broadly maintained. Compared with the primary T-cell response, the secondary T-cell response was faster but weaker, reaching its peak on day 5 rather than on day 15. A small share of clonotypes was detected in both CD4 and CD8 compartments, with the overlap likely arising from convergent recombination. Computational filtering was required because FACS-sorted repertoires could contain abundant contaminating clonotypes from the bulk population. Because the study included only a couple of donors, the extent to which the findings can be generalized is limited.

The sequence is built from TRBV11-3 and TRBJ2-7, with the identity of the D gene unclear. This TCR was sampled from a man younger than 45 who received the YFV17D yellow fever vaccine. The specimen was CD8+ T cells sorted from PBMCs, collected on the day of the yellow fever booster vaccination. The DNA sequence reads TGTGCCAGCAGCTCAGGATATAATGTCGAGCAGTACTTC. This codes for CASSSGYNVEQYF.